The text below deals with one TCR beta chain. Its antigen is unknown. This record comes from a study of CXCR3-negative and CXCR3-positive naive CD8 T cells (dated by TCRdb to about 2019). Study-wide context: In total, roughly 140 million TRB reads were obtained, which works out to roughly 1.5 +/- 0.3 million reads per library. Diversity and physicochemical repertoire analyses covered about a dozen donors pooled from two independent experiments. TRBV-TRBJ cluster analysis included naive subsets from 5 donors and memory cells from 3 donors. The full study reports these points: Within the same donor, TRBV-TRBJ usage looked similar between naive CXCR3-negative and CXCR3-positive cells, but memory cells had distinct patterns. Both naive subsets had comparably high repertoire diversity, while memory CD8+ T cells had much lower repertoire diversity. Because surface CD5, which is linked to self-reactivity in mice, was comparable between the naive subsets, TCR interaction strength was also inferred from the physicochemical properties of TRB CDR3s. TRB CDR3s from CXCR3-positive naive cells showed higher hydrophobicity (lower Kidera factor 4), lower energy, and higher strength and volume indices than CXCR3-negative naive cells. Freshly isolated PBMCs were used for most assays because CXCR3 expression partially decreased after cryopreservation.

These reads were obtained on a NextSeq 550. The Human TCR Profiling Kit (MiLaboratory) was used to prepare UMI-labeled 5' RACE TRB cDNA libraries. The full amount of extracted RNA was used for cDNA synthesis, and the full amount of resulting cDNA was used for PCR amplification. The libraries were made side by side, with each library going through the same number of PCR cycles. Per the original workflow: About 53,000 +/- 9,400 unique UMI-labeled TRB cDNA molecules per library were extracted with MIGEC and MiXCR, with at least two reads per UMI required. On average, about 40,000 +/- 10,000 functional in-frame TRB CDR3 nucleotide clonotypes lacking stop codons were found per library. Diversity metrics, including normalized Shannon-Wiener and Chao1, were computed in VDJtools after downsampling to 5000 UMI-labeled TRB molecules per sample. Clonotype-size-weighted physicochemical properties of the central five CDR3 residues (interaction energy, strength, volume and Kidera factor 4) were computed in VDJtools. The reads underwent TCRdb reprocessing, giving one record for each CDR3 protein sequence and no DNA. These V and J calls derive from TCRdb rather than the authors' analysis. The sample table holds over 95,000 distinct CDR3 sequences. The top ten hold about 0.34% of the sample.

CDR1 MGHRA and CDR2 YSYEKL are derived from the germline V gene. CDR3 length: 15 amino acids, cysteine to phenylalanine. No DNA has been recorded. For each CD8+ T cell subset, flow sorting was done in triplicate, and 250,000 to 300,000 cells per subset went directly into RLT lysis buffer. Naive CD8+ T cells were defined stringently as CD45RO-CCR7+CD27+CD95- to exclude memory contaminants. Peripheral blood mononuclear cells were isolated from buffy coats by standard density gradient centrifugation. A FACSAria III was used to flow-sort naive CXCR3-negative and CXCR3-positive CD8+ T cells. An RNeasy Mini Kit was used to extract total RNA from the sorted cells.

The sequence derives from a human donor in good health. Some clones in this sample may be carry-over from other donors' samples. The specimen was naive CXCR3+ CD8+ T cells from blood. According to the study, the label for this sample's cell subset or site signals: CD45RO-CCR7+CD27+CD95- naive CD8+ T cells expressing CXCR3 (TNR3+). Recombination linked TRBV4-1 to TRBJ2-7; TCRdb returns TRBD2, unconfirmable since there is no DNA. The CDR3 corresponds to CASSLAAGESYEQYF.